This entry is about one TCR beta chain. PCR was performed using 60 Vbeta and 13 Jbeta primers. TCRdb's table, derived via immunoSEQ multiplex PCR, lists solely in-frame clones and lacks some. The repertoire holds about 120,000 clones, with 80% as singletons. This entry belongs to a study of cytomegalovirus exposure and HLA in healthy donors. Trimming shortened V by 2 bases and J by 4 bases, and 9 bases separated the two germline ends. The CDR3 has 13 amino acids. Germline V CDR1 and CDR2: SGHDT, YYEEEE. The chain employs TRBV5-6 and TRBJ1-1, with a weak D call TRBD1 (6 bases). The receptor was derived from a female donor in good health and CMV-seropositive. The sequenced sample was PBMCs. The CDR3 loop is CASSLNRVTEAFF. For the CDR3, the DNA is TGTGCCAGCAGCTTAAACAGGGTCACTGAAGCTTTCTTT.